This is a list of T cell receptor beta chains from one sample in a study of cytomegalovirus exposure and HLA in healthy donors. This table comes from immunoSEQ multiplex PCR, and its TCRdb copy is limited to in-frame clones, with some not included. This table has approximately 110,000 clones, around 70% appearing once. Sequenced: PBMCs. The receptors were sampled from a woman aged 40-49 years in good health and CMV-seropositive. The CDR3 runs from the conserved cysteine through the conserved F or W. A D gene is named only where the DNA matches it firmly. Not all rows give a size; the values are once, few, many and, for expanded clones, a class.

j_gene,d_gene,abundance,v_gene,CDR3nt,CDR3aa
TRBJ1-2,TRBD1,NA,TRBV5-4,TGTGCCAGCCGCCGGACAGGGCGGCACTATGGCTACACCTTC,CASRRTGRHYGYTF
TRBJ2-5,TRBD1,NA,TRBV5-4,TGTGCCAGTAGCTCCCGGGACAGGGGAGAGACCCAGTACTTC,CASSSRDRGETQYF
TRBJ1-2,TRBD1,NA,TRBV2,TGTGCCAGCAGCGAGACAGGGGATGGCTACACCTTC,CASSETGDGYTF
TRBJ1-4,TRBD1,few,TRBV2,TGTGCCAGCAGTGTCGGACAGGGATCGGATGAAAAACTGTTTTTT,CASSVGQGSDEKLFF
TRBJ2-1,TRBD1,NA,TRBV11-3,TGTGCCAGCAGCTTACATGACAGGGGCTATGAGCAGTTCTTC,CASSLHDRGYEQFF
TRBJ1-2,NA,few,TRBV6-6,TGTGCCAGCAGTTTCCTAAACTATGGCTACACCTTC,CASSFLNYGYTF
TRBJ1-2,NA,NA,TRBV6-1,TGTGCCAGCAGTGAAGGGCCGACTCTTAACTATGGCTACACCTTC,CASSEGPTLNYGYTF
TRBJ1-4,TRBD1,few,TRBV13,TGTGCCAGCAGCTTCCGGGACAGGGACGAAAAACTGTTTTTT,CASSFRDRDEKLFF
TRBJ2-7,NA,NA,TRBV5-1,TGCGCCAGCAATGAGGTGGGGGGAGGTGAGCAGTACTTC,CASNEVGGGEQYF
TRBJ1-1,TRBD1,NA,TRBV19,TGTGCCAGTAGTTCCCGACAGGGTGGCACTGAAGCTTTCTTT,CASSSRQGGTEAFF
TRBJ2-7,NA,NA,TRBV7-6,TGTGCCAGCAGCTCTAGGTTCTCCTACGAGCAGTACTTC,CASSSRFSYEQYF
TRBJ2-7,NA,NA,TRBV27,TGTGCCAGCAGTTCTCCTACCTACGAGCAGTACTTC,CASSSPTYEQYF
TRBJ2-5,TRBD2,NA,TRBV7-9,TGTGCCAGCAGCCCTCCGGTCCTAGCGGGGCAAGAGACCCAGTACTTC,CASSPPVLAGQETQYF
TRBJ1-6,NA,few,TRBV11-2,TGTGCCAGCAGCTTATCAGGAGGGTTTAATTCACCCCTCCACTTT,CASSLSGGFNSPLHF
TRBJ1-4,TRBD1,NA,TRBV18,TGTGCCAGCTCATCCGGACAGGTTCCTAATGAAAAACTGTTTTTT,CASSSGQVPNEKLFF
TRBJ1-1,NA,NA,TRBV7-2,TGTGCCAGCAACGAAAACCTGGCGGGGAAGAACACTGAAGCTTTCTTT,CASNENLAGKNTEAFF
TRBJ1-2,TRBD1,NA,TRBV27,TGTGCCAGCAGCCGGACAGGGGACCTCTATGGCTACACCTTC,CASSRTGDLYGYTF
TRBJ2-7,NA,NA,TRBV7-8,TGTGCCAGCAGCTCAGAGGGTTTGGCATACTACGAGCAGTACTTC,CASSSEGLAYYEQYF
TRBJ2-5,TRBD2,NA,TRBV18,TGTGCCAGCTCCTCCGGGACCTGGGAGGGAGAGACCCAGTACTTC,CASSSGTWEGETQYF
TRBJ2-7,NA,NA,TRBV7-2,TGTGCCAGCAGCATCCAGGGTGGCGAGCAGTACTTC,CASSIQGGEQYF
TRBJ2-5,NA,NA,TRBV5-1,TGCGCCAGCAGCTTGGGATGGGGGCTGGGTCGAGAGACCCAGTACTTC,CASSLGWGLGRETQYF
TRBJ2-3,TRBD2,NA,TRBV29-1,TGCAGCGTAGTTAGCGGGGGGGGGACAGATACGCAGTATTTT,CSVVSGGGTDTQYF
TRBJ2-5,NA,NA,TRBV19,TGTGCCAGTAGCCGGACAGAAACCCAAGAGACCCAGTACTTC,CASSRTETQETQYF
TRBJ1-2,TRBD1,NA,TRBV27,TGTGCCAGCAGGCCTCAACAGGGGTCCTACACCTTC,CASRPQQGSYTF
TRBJ2-3,NA,once,TRBV7-6,TGTGCCAGCAGCTTAGCCTTACTCAATACGCAGTATTTT,CASSLALLNTQYF
TRBJ1-1,TRBD1,NA,TRBV19,TGTGCCAGTAGTCTACGGACAGGTGAAGCTTTCTTT,CASSLRTGEAFF
TRBJ2-3,TRBD1,NA,TRBV13,TGTGCCAGCAGCTCCCTAGGATACAGGGGGCGAAATAGCACAGATACGCAGTATTTT,CASSSLGYRGRNSTDTQYF
TRBJ1-4,NA,NA,TRBV7-9,TGTGCCAGCAGCTTACTCACATCAACTAATGAAAAACTGTTTTTT,CASSLLTSTNEKLFF
TRBJ2-3,TRBD2,NA,TRBV10-3,TGTGCCATCAGAGTAGCGGGGGGGCCCACAGATACGCAGTATTTT,CAIRVAGGPTDTQYF
TRBJ2-1,NA,NA,TRBV9,TGTGCCAGCAGCGTTAGCTCCGGGGGCTACAATGAGCAGTTCTTC,CASSVSSGGYNEQFF
TRBJ1-6,TRBD1,NA,TRBV5-4,TGTGCCAGCAGCGTGCCCGGGACAGATAATTCACCCCTCCACTTT,CASSVPGTDNSPLHF
TRBJ1-1,NA,few,TRBV6-5,TGTGCCAGCAGTTACTCGAAGGGGCTGGAAGCTTTCTTT,CASSYSKGLEAFF
TRBJ2-5,TRBD1,once,TRBV4-3,TGCGCCAGCAGCCAAGTAGGGGGCGCGGACCAAGAGACCCAGTACTTC,CASSQVGGADQETQYF
TRBJ2-5,NA,NA,TRBV19,TGTGCCAGTAGTCCCCAATCTGGCGGAGAGACCCAGTACTTC,CASSPQSGGETQYF
TRBJ2-5,TRBD1,NA,TRBV6-4,TGTGCCAGCAGTCCGGACAGGGGAGAGACCCAGTACTTC,CASSPDRGETQYF
TRBJ2-7,NA,NA,TRBV7-2,TGTGCCAGCAGCCCATTGAGAGAGCAGTACTTC,CASSPLREQYF
TRBJ2-7,TRBD1,NA,TRBV5-8,TGTGCCAGCAGCGCGTGGGGGACAGGGGGAATTTTTGCCCACGAGCAGTACTTC,CASSAWGTGGIFAHEQYF
TRBJ1-4,TRBD1,few,TRBV5-1,TGCGCCAGCAGCCAAAGCGGGACAGGAGATGAAAAACTGTTTTTT,CASSQSGTGDEKLFF
TRBJ1-1,NA,NA,TRBV7-3,TGTGCCAGCAGCTTAGAACCAGGGAACACTGAAGCTTTCTTT,CASSLEPGNTEAFF
TRBJ1-2,TRBD1,few,TRBV11-1,TGTGCCAGCAGCCTGAACAGGGGCCATGGCTACACCTTC,CASSLNRGHGYTF
TRBJ1-3,TRBD1,once,TRBV5-1,TGCGCCAGCAGCGTGACAGGGGGCGTTGGAAACACCATATATTTT,CASSVTGGVGNTIYF
TRBJ1-1,NA,NA,TRBV10-3,TGTGCCATCAGCCCTATGACAGGGAACACTGAAGCTTTCTTT,CAISPMTGNTEAFF
TRBJ1-5,NA,NA,TRBV19,TGTGCCAGTAGGGGGGGGGAGTGGGCCCAGCATTTT,CASRGGEWAQHF
TRBJ1-4,NA,NA,TRBV7-2,TGTGCCAGCAGCCCCCGCCGTCAGACAACTAATGAAAAACTGTTTTTT,CASSPRRQTTNEKLFF
TRBJ1-5,TRBD1,few,TRBV9,TGTGCCAGCCGACGAGGGGGCGGTCAGCCCCAGCATTTT,CASRRGGGQPQHF
TRBJ1-1,TRBD1,NA,TRBV18,TGTGCCAGTCGGACAGGGAACACTGAAGCTTTCTTT,CASRTGNTEAFF
TRBJ1-2,NA,NA,TRBV7-2,TGTGCCAGCAGCCCGGAACAGGGTTATGGCTACACCTTC,CASSPEQGYGYTF
TRBJ2-7,NA,NA,TRBV5-1,TGCGCCAGCAGCTTGGTGCGTTTTTCCTACGAGCAGTACTTC,CASSLVRFSYEQYF
TRBJ1-6,NA,NA,TRBV6-6,TGTGCCAGCAGGGAGGGAAACTATAATTCACCCCTCCACTTT,CASREGNYNSPLHF
TRBJ1-6,TRBD1,NA,TRBV4-2,TGTGCCAGCAGCCAAGATGTACAGGGGAGCTCCTATAATTCACCCCTCCACTTT,CASSQDVQGSSYNSPLHF
TRBJ2-6,NA,NA,TRBV5-4,TGTGCCAGCAGCTTAGGGGGGGCATCTGGGGCCAACGTCCTGACTTTC,CASSLGGASGANVLTF
TRBJ2-7,TRBD2,NA,TRBV11-2,TGTGCCAGCAGCTTAAGCGGGGGGTCCCCCCGTTACGAGCAGTACTTC,CASSLSGGSPRYEQYF
TRBJ1-1,TRBD1,NA,TRBV4-1,TGCGCCAGCAGCCCTCAGGCTACAGGGGGCGGAAATTGGCACACTGAAGCTTTCTTT,CASSPQATGGGNWHTEAFF
TRBJ1-1,TRBD1,NA,TRBV18,TGTGCCAGCTCACCGTCGTTAGGGGGCGACACTGAAGCTTTCTTT,CASSPSLGGDTEAFF
TRBJ1-2,NA,few,TRBV2,TGTGCCAGCAGTGAAGATGGTTGGGGCGGCTACACCTTC,CASSEDGWGGYTF
TRBJ1-1,NA,NA,TRBV6-1,TGTGCCAGCAGTGAAGCGCCTTGGAGGGACACTGAAGCTTTCTTT,CASSEAPWRDTEAFF
TRBJ1-2,NA,NA,TRBV5-6,TGTGCCAGCAGCCTTGGAGTGGATGGCTACACCTTC,CASSLGVDGYTF
TRBJ1-6,TRBD1,NA,TRBV5-1,TGCGCCAGCAGCGGGGATGAGACAGGGAATTCACCCCTCCACTTT,CASSGDETGNSPLHF